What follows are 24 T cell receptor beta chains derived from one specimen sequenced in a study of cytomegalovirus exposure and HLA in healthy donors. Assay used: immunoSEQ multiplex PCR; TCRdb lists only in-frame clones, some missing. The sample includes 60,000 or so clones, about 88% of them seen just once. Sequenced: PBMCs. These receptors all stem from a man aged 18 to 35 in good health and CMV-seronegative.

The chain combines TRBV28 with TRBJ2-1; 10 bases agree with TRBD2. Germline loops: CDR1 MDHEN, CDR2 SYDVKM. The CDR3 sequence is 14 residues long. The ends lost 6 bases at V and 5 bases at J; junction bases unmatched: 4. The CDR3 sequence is CASSSGTSDNEQFF. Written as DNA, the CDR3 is TGTGCCAGCAGCTCGGGGACTAGCGACAATGAGCAGTTCTTC.

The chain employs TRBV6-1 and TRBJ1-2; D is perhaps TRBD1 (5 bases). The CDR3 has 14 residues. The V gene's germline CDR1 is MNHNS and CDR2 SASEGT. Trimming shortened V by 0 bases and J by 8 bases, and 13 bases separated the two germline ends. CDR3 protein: CASSEALSRVGYTF. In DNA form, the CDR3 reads TGTGCCAGCAGTGAAGCTCTCAGCAGGGTGGGCTACACCTTC.

CDR3 loop: CASRSSGSSYNEQFF. The CDR3 nucleotides read TGCGCCAGCAGATCTAGCGGCTCCTCCTACAATGAGCAGTTCTTC. The chain employs TRBV5-1 and TRBJ2-1; 7 bases are shared with TRBD2. The junction had 5 bases not matched to a gene; V was cut back by 5 bases and J by 0 bases. Germline V gives CDR1 SGHRS, CDR2 YFSETQ. This CDR3 has 15 residues.

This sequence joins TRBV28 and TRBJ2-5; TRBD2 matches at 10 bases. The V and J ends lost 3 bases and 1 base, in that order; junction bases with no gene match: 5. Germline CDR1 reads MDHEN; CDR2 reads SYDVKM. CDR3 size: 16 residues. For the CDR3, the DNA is TGTGCCAGCAGTTTTAGCGGGAGGCGACCCCAAGAGACCCAGTACTTC. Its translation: CASSFSGRRPQETQYF.

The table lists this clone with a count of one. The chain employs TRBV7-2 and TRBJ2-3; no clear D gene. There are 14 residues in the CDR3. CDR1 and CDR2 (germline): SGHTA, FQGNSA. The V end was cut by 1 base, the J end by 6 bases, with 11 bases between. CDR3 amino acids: CASSLDRGGDTQYF. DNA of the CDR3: TGTGCCAGCAGCTTAGATAGAGGTGGGGATACGCAGTATTTT.

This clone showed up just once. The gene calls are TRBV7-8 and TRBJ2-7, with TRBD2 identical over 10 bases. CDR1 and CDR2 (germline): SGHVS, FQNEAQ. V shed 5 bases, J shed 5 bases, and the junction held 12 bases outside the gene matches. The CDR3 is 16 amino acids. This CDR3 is CASSITSAGGPHEQYF. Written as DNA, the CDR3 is TGTGCCAGCAGCATCACCTCAGCGGGAGGGCCCCACGAGCAGTACTTC.

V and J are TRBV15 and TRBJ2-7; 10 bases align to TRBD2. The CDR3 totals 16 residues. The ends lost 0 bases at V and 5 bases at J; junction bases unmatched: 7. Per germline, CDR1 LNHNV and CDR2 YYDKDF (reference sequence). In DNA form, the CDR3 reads TGTGCCACCAGCAGAGATCGCCTAGCGGGAGTCAACGAGCAGTACTTC. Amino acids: CATSRDRLAGVNEQYF.

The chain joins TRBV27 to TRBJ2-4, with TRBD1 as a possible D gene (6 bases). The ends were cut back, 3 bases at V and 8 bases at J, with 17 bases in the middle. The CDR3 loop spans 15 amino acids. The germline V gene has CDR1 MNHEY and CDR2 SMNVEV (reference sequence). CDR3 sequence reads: CASSFLGQGIHIQYF. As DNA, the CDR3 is TGTGCCAGCAGTTTCCTTGGGCAGGGGATCCACATTCAGTACTTC.

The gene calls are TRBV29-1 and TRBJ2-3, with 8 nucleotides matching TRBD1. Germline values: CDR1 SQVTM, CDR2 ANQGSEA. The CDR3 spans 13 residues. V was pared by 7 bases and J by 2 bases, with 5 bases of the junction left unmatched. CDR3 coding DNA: TGCAGCGGGGGGACAGGCAACACAGATACGCAGTATTTT. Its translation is CSGGTGNTDTQYF.

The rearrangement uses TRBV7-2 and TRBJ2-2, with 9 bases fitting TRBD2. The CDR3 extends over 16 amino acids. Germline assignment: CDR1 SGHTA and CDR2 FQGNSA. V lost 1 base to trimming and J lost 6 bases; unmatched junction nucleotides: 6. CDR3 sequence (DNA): TGTGCCAGCAGCTTAGGGTTTAGCGGGAGCGCCGGGGAGCTGTTTTTT. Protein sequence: CASSLGFSGSAGELFF.

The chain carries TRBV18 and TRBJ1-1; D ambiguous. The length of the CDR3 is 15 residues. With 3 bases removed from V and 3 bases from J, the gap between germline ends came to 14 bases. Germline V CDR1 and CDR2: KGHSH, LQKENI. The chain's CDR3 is CASSPSVAGDTEAFF. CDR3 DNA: TGTGCCAGCTCACCCAGTGTGGCTGGAGACACTGAAGCTTTCTTT.

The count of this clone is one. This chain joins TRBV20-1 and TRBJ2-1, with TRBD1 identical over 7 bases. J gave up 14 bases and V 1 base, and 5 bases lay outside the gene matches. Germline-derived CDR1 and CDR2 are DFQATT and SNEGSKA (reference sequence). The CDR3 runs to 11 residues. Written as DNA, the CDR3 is TGCAGTGCTAGAGTACAGGGGTCCAAGTTCTTC. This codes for CSARVQGSKFF.

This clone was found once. DNA of the CDR3: TGTGCCAGCAGTCGTGGGGCGGGAGGGCCAGAGACCCAGTACTTC. Its translation is CASSRGAGGPETQYF. The V and J genes are TRBV25-1 and TRBJ2-5; TRBD2 matches 9 bases. The CDR3 is 15 amino acids. CDR1 and CDR2 (germline): MGHDK, SYGVNS. V lost 5 bases, J lost 4 bases, and 8 bases stayed unmatched.

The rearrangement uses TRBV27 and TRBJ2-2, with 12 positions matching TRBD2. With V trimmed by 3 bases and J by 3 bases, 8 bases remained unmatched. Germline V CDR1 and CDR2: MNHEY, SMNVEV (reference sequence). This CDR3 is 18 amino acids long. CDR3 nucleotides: TGTGCCAGCAGTTTGAGCCTAGCGGGAGGGCCATACACCGGGGAGCTGTTTTTT. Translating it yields CASSLSLAGGPYTGELFF.

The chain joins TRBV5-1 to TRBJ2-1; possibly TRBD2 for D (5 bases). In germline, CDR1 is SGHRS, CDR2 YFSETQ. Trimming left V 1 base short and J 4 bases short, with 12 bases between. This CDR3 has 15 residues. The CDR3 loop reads CASSLPSTMYNEQFF. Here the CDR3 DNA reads TGCGCCAGCAGCTTGCCTAGCACAATGTACAATGAGCAGTTCTTC.

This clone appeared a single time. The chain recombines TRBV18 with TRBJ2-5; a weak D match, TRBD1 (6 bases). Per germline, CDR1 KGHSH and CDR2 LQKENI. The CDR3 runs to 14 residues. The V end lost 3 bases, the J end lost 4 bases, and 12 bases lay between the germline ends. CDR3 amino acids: CASSPDRTGETQYF. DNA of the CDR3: TGTGCCAGCTCACCCGACAGGACGGGAGAGACCCAGTACTTC.

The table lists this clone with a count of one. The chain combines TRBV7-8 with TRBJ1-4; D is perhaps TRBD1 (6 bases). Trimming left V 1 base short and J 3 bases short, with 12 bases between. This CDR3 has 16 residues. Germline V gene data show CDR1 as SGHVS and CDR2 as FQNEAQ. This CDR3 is CASSLGIGGANEKLFF. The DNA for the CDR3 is TGTGCCAGCAGCTTAGGGATAGGGGGGGCTAATGAAAAACTGTTTTTT.

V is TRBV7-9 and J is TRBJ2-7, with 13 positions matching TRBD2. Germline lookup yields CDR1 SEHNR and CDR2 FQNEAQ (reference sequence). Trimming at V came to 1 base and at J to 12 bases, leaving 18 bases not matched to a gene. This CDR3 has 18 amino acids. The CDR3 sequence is CASSLGEPGLAGIRSTYF. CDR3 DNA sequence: TGTGCCAGCAGCTTAGGCGAGCCGGGACTAGCGGGAATAAGGAGTACGTACTTC.

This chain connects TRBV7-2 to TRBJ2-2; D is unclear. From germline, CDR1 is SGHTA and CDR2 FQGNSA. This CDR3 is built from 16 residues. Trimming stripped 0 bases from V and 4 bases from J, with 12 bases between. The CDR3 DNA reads TGTGCCAGCAGCTTAGCGCGAGATCTATTCACCGGGGAGCTGTTTTTT. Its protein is CASSLARDLFTGELFF.

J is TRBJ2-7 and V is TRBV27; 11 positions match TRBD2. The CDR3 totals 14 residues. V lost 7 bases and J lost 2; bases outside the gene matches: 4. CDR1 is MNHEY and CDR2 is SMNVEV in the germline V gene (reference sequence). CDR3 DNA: TGTGCCAGCAAACTAGCGGGAGCTACCTACGAGCAGTACTTC. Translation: CASKLAGATYEQYF.

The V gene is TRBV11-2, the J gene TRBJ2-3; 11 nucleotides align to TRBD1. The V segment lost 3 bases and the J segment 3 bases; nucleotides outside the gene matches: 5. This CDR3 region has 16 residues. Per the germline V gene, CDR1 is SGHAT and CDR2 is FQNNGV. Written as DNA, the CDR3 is TGTGCCAGCAGCTTGGCCGGGACAGGGGGAACAGATACGCAGTATTTT. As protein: CASSLAGTGGTDTQYF.

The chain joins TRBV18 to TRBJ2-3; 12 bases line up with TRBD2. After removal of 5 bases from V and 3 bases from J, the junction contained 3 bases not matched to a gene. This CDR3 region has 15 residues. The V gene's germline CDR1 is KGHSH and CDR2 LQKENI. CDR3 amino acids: CASSSGLAGTDTQYF. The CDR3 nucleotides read TGTGCCAGCTCATCCGGACTAGCGGGAACAGATACGCAGTATTTT.

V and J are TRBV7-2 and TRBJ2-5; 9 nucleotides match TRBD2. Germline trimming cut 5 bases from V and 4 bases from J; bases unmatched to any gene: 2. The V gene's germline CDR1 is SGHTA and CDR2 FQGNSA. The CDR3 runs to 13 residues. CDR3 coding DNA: TGTGCCAGCAGCCCGACTAGCGGAGAGACCCAGTACTTC. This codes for CASSPTSGETQYF.

In nucleotides, the CDR3 is TGTGCCAGCAGCTCGCGTGGTAGCGGGAGCTACGAGCAGTACTTC. The encoded protein is CASSSRGSGSYEQYF. The gene calls are TRBV7-2 and TRBJ2-7; the match to TRBD2 covers 9 bases. The CDR3 sequence is 15 residues long. The J segment lost 3 bases and the V segment lost 4 bases, leaving 7 bases of the junction unmatched. Germline-derived CDR1 and CDR2 are SGHTA and FQGNSA.